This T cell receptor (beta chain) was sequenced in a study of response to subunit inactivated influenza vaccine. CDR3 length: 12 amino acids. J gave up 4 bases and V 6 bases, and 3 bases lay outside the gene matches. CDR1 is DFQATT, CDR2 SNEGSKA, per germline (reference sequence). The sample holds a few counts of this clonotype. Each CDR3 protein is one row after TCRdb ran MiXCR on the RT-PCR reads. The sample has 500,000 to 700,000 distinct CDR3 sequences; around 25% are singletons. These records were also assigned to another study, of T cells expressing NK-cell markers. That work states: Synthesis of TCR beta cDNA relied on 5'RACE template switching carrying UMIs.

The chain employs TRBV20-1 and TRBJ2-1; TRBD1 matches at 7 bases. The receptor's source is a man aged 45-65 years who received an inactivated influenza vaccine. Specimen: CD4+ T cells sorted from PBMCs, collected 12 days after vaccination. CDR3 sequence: CSAGTVYNEQFF. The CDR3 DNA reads TGCAGTGCCGGGACAGTTTACAATGAGCAGTTCTTC.